Included here is one TCR beta chain sequence, with context. Germline-derived CDR1 and CDR2 are SEHNR and FQNEAQ (reference sequence). The CDR3 is made up of 15 amino acids. V lost 5 bases to trimming and J lost 1 base; unmatched junction nucleotides: 4. Loaded into unsorted PBMC replicate PCRs was approximately 300 ng DNA, 25,000 to 30,000 T cell genomes. Clones were sequenced by immunoSEQ multiplex PCR, and TCRdb holds only the in-frame ones, with some missing. The data show fewer than 600,000 clones, about four fifths seen once. The sample comes from a study of shared clonotypes between healthy human individuals.

The sample was PBMCs. This receptor was obtained from a woman aged 40-49 years in good health. Some clones in this sample may be carry-over from other donors' samples. The rearrangement joins TRBV7-9 to TRBJ2-2; 7 bases fit TRBD1. The CDR3 sequence: CASSARTGNTGELFF. The CDR3 DNA follows: TGTGCCAGCAGCGCGCGGACAGGGAACACCGGGGAGCTGTTTTTT.